The rows below give T cell receptor beta chains drawn from one sample of a study of radiotherapy plus CTLA-4 blockade in lung cancer. Method: immunoSEQ multiplex PCR; TCRdb's copy keeps in-frame clones and lacks some. The table lists some 90,000 clones, more than 75% of them singletons, with more than 2% in the top ten. Sequencing was performed on peripheral blood, taken from a patient treated with radiotherapy plus ipilimumab. The receptors here all came from a human donor with non-small cell lung cancer who had a partial response to radiotherapy plus ipilimumab. CDR3s include the opening cysteine and the closing phenylalanine or tryptophan. A D gene is named only where the DNA matches it firmly. Clone size is given for some rows only: seen once, a few or many times, or a class if the clone is expanded.

TRBJ1-3 | 16 | . | . | TRBV14 | CASSQERIQGGNTIYF | TGTGCCAGCAGCCAAGAACGAATCCAGGGCGGAAACACCATATATTTT
TRBJ1-2 | 14 | TRBD1 | . | TRBV19 | CASSTRQGNYGYTF | TGTGCCAGTAGTACGAGACAGGGCAACTATGGCTACACCTTC
TRBJ1-1 | 13 | . | . | TRBV27 | CASSFSGVTEAFF | TGTGCCAGCAGTTTCTCAGGGGTCACTGAAGCTTTCTTT
TRBJ1-4 | 15 | TRBD1 | . | TRBV7-6 | CASSYNTGQGEKLFF | TGTGCCAGCAGTTATAATACGGGACAGGGGGAAAAACTGTTTTTT
TRBJ1-1 | 13 | TRBD1 | . | TRBV18 | CASSPGTGVEAFF | TGTGCCAGCTCACCCGGGACAGGGGTTGAAGCTTTCTTT
TRBJ1-4 | 16 | TRBD1 | . | TRBV4-2 | CASSQRNRGANEKLFF | TGTGCCAGCAGCCAACGCAACAGGGGTGCTAATGAAAAACTGTTTTTT
TRBJ1-3 | 12 | . | . | TRBV25-1 | CASSGVGDTIYF | TGTGCCAGCAGTGGGGTAGGGGATACCATATATTTT
TRBJ2-7 | 14 | TRBD1 | once | TRBV9 | CASSLRTGAYEQYF | TGTGCCAGCAGCCTAAGGACAGGGGCCTACGAGCAGTACTTC
TRBJ2-2 | 14 | TRBD2 | once | TRBV28 | CASSSGTRPGELFF | TGTGCCAGCAGTTCCGGGACTAGGCCCGGGGAGCTGTTTTTT
TRBJ2-5 | 13 | . | . | TRBV7-2 | CASSFSLQETQYF | TGTGCCAGCAGCTTTTCGCTACAAGAGACCCAGTACTTC
TRBJ2-3 | 15 | . | . | TRBV14 | CASSQVGQSTDTQYF | TGTGCCAGCAGCCAAGTAGGACAAAGCACAGATACGCAGTATTTT
TRBJ1-2 | 17 | . | . | TRBV28 | CASSQPWGGGNNYGYTF | TGTGCCAGCAGTCAACCCTGGGGAGGGGGTAATAACTATGGCTACACCTTC
TRBJ1-1 | 14 | . | once | TRBV6-1 | CASSEDYHLTEAFF | TGTGCCAGCAGTGAAGACTACCACCTCACTGAAGCTTTCTTT
TRBJ1-1 | 13 | . | . | TRBV19 | CASRRTVNTEAFF | TGTGCCAGTAGAAGGACAGTGAACACTGAAGCTTTCTTT
TRBJ1-1 | 13 | . | . | TRBV18 | CASSRRENTEAFF | TGTGCCAGCTCACGCAGGGAGAACACTGAAGCTTTCTTT
TRBJ2-1 | 14 | . | . | TRBV7-9 | CASSWAKRDNEQFF | TGTGCCAGCAGCTGGGCGAAGAGGGACAATGAGCAGTTCTTC
TRBJ2-1 | 14 | TRBD2 | . | TRBV28 | CASFRGLAGAEQFF | TGTGCCAGCTTTCGGGGACTAGCGGGAGCTGAGCAGTTCTTC
TRBJ2-7 | 16 | . | . | TRBV2 | CASSEHGDLSSYEQYF | TGTGCCAGCAGTGAACATGGGGACTTAAGCTCCTACGAGCAGTACTTC
TRBJ2-4 | 15 | TRBD1 | . | TRBV6-5 | CASAKDRVTKNIQYF | TGTGCCAGCGCGAAGGACAGGGTGACCAAAAACATTCAGTACTTC
TRBJ2-5 | 14 | TRBD2 | . | TRBV11-3 | CASSRTRGQETQYF | TGTGCCAGCAGCCGGACTAGAGGGCAAGAGACCCAGTACTTC
TRBJ2-1 | 13 | . | . | TRBV29-1 | CSVSQGFNNEQFF | TGCAGCGTTTCACAGGGATTTAACAATGAGCAGTTCTTC
TRBJ1-2 | 13 | . | . | TRBV7-3 | CASSFGQLYGYTF | TGTGCCAGCAGCTTCGGACAGCTCTATGGCTACACCTTC
TRBJ2-1 | 14 | TRBD2 | . | TRBV5-4 | CASSLSGTYNEQFF | TGTGCCAGCAGCCTGAGCGGGACCTACAATGAGCAGTTCTTC
TRBJ2-7 | 12 | TRBD1 | . | TRBV6-5 | CASTGDSYEQYF | TGTGCCAGCACCGGGGACAGTTACGAGCAGTACTTC
TRBJ1-4 | 17 | . | once | TRBV18 | CASSPYPSATVNEKLFF | TGTGCCAGCTCACCTTACCCGAGCGCTACGGTTAATGAAAAACTGTTTTTT
TRBJ2-2 | 16 | TRBD1 | . | TRBV28 | CASSSGTVVRAGELFF | TGTGCCAGCAGCTCCGGGACAGTCGTTAGGGCCGGGGAGCTGTTTTTT
TRBJ2-3 | 17 | TRBD2 | . | TRBV5-6 | CASSLATSGTYADTQYF | TGTGCCAGCAGCTTGGCGACTAGCGGGACGTACGCAGATACGCAGTATTTT
TRBJ2-5 | 18 | TRBD2 | . | TRBV5-1 | CASSLEGLAGGLDETQYF | TGCGCCAGCAGCTTGGAGGGACTAGCGGGAGGACTGGACGAGACCCAGTACTTC
TRBJ2-7 | 13 | . | . | TRBV19 | CASSPRLDYEQYF | TGTGCCAGTAGTCCACGACTAGATTACGAGCAGTACTTC
TRBJ2-3 | 15 | . | . | TRBV5-4 | CASSAEGGSTDTQYF | TGTGCCAGCAGCGCGGAGGGCGGTAGCACAGATACGCAGTATTTT
TRBJ1-1 | 13 | TRBD1 | . | TRBV5-1 | CASSKDRGVVAFF | TGCGCCAGCAGCAAGGACAGGGGGGTCGTAGCTTTCTTT
TRBJ2-1 | 13 | . | . | TRBV28 | CASEGLGYNEQFF | TGTGCCTCTGAGGGACTTGGATACAATGAGCAGTTCTTC
TRBJ1-2 | 16 | TRBD1 | few | TRBV10-3 | CATRGDRGLANYGYTF | TGTGCCACCAGAGGGGACAGGGGGTTAGCTAACTATGGCTACACCTTC
TRBJ2-7 | 15 | . | . | TRBV28 | CASSPADGSSYEQYF | TGTGCCAGCAGTCCCGCGGACGGGAGCTCCTACGAGCAGTACTTC
TRBJ2-1 | 15 | TRBD2 | . | TRBV6-5 | CATSIAGAPYNEQFF | TGTGCCACCTCTATAGCGGGAGCGCCCTACAATGAGCAGTTCTTC
TRBJ1-4 | 15 | . | . | TRBV15 | CATRRTRGTGEKLFF | TGTGCCACCAGAAGGACCAGGGGCACCGGCGAAAAACTGTTTTTT
TRBJ2-3 | 14 | TRBD1 | . | TRBV5-1 | CASSLQGAMNTQYF | TGCGCCAGCAGCCTCCAGGGGGCTATGAATACGCAGTATTTT
TRBJ2-2 | 14 | . | . | TRBV4-2 | CASSQATGTGELFF | TGTGCCAGCAGCCAAGCAACAGGAACCGGGGAGCTGTTTTTT
TRBJ2-2 | 16 | TRBD2 | . | TRBV19 | CASSILAGGVTGELFF | TGTGCCAGTAGTATACTAGCGGGAGGGGTCACCGGGGAGCTGTTTTTT
TRBJ2-2 | 13 | . | . | TRBV6-1 | CASRETDFGELFF | TGTGCCAGCAGGGAGACAGATTTCGGGGAGCTGTTTTTT
TRBJ1-2 | 13 | . | . | TRBV7-2 | CASSFDILYGYTF | TGTGCCAGCAGCTTTGACATCTTATATGGCTACACCTTC
TRBJ1-1 | 16 | . | once | TRBV19 | CASSKPGLTEQGEAFF | TGTGCCAGTAGTAAACCGGGACTGACTGAACAAGGTGAAGCTTTCTTT
TRBJ2-7 | 14 | TRBD1 | once | TRBV18 | CASSLSGQSYEQYF | TGTGCCAGCTCACTTTCGGGACAGAGCTACGAGCAGTACTTC
TRBJ1-2 | 15 | . | once | TRBV7-9 | CASSITGIPNYGYTF | TGTGCCAGCAGTATTACAGGGATTCCTAACTATGGCTACACCTTC
TRBJ1-5 | 16 | . | . | TRBV4-1 | CASSRDGTPTNQPQHF | TGCGCCAGCAGCCGCGACGGGACACCTACCAATCAGCCCCAGCATTTT
TRBJ2-3 | 16 | TRBD2 | . | TRBV4-3 | CASSQSLAGVSDTQYF | TGCGCCAGCAGCCAATCCTTAGCGGGAGTTTCAGATACGCAGTATTTT
TRBJ2-3 | 14 | . | . | TRBV29-1 | CSVGAGRSTDTQYF | TGCAGCGTCGGGGCGGGGAGAAGCACAGATACGCAGTATTTT
TRBJ1-2 | 13 | . | . | TRBV28 | CASSVIQGYGYTF | TGTGCCAGCAGTGTCATACAGGGCTATGGCTACACCTTC
TRBJ1-1 | 14 | . | . | TRBV7-3 | CASSSSGGEGEAFF | TGTGCCAGCAGCTCCTCGGGAGGGGAAGGTGAAGCTTTCTTT
TRBJ2-3 | 16 | . | . | TRBV7-3 | CASSRGGSRSTDTQYF | TGTGCCAGCAGTCGAGGAGGATCGAGGAGCACAGATACGCAGTATTTT
TRBJ1-2 | 15 | TRBD1 | . | TRBV10-3 | CAISDRTGYNYGYTF | TGTGCCATCAGTGATCGGACAGGGTACAACTATGGCTACACCTTC
TRBJ2-5 | 14 | . | . | TRBV6-6 | CASSLPDYWETQYF | TGTGCCAGCAGTCTACCGGACTATTGGGAGACCCAGTACTTC
TRBJ1-5 | 15 | . | . | TRBV28 | CASSLGGYSNQPQHF | TGTGCCAGCAGTTTAGGCGGATATAGCAATCAGCCCCAGCATTTT
TRBJ2-1 | 17 | TRBD2 | once | TRBV2 | CASSDYSGRATGNEQFF | TGTGCCAGCAGTGACTATAGCGGGAGGGCCACAGGGAATGAGCAGTTCTTC
TRBJ2-1 | 15 | TRBD2 | . | TRBV7-2 | CASSLRGRGYNEQFF | TGTGCCAGCAGCTTGCGCGGGAGAGGATACAATGAGCAGTTCTTC
TRBJ2-3 | 16 | TRBD2 | . | TRBV28 | CASSPPSGRYTDTQYF | TGTGCCAGCAGTCCCCCCAGCGGGAGGTACACAGATACGCAGTATTTT
TRBJ1-1 | 14 | TRBD1 | . | TRBV5-1 | CASSLVRGHTEAFF | TGCGCCAGCAGCTTGGTTAGGGGGCACACTGAAGCTTTCTTT
TRBJ2-2 | 13 | TRBD1 | few | TRBV19 | CASSRQGKGELFF | TGTGCCAGTAGCCGACAGGGCAAAGGGGAGCTGTTTTTT
TRBJ1-5 | 14 | . | . | TRBV7-2 | CASSFGLSNQPQHF | TGTGCCAGCAGCTTCGGACTTAGCAATCAGCCCCAGCATTTT